Here is one TCR beta chain with its context. This specimen comes from a study of CD8+ T cells in alopecia areata. This CDR3 contains 13 residues. The ends were cut back, 2 bases at V and 4 bases at J, with 9 bases in the middle. In germline, CDR1 is SGDLS, CDR2 YYNGEE. cDNA prepared by RNA extraction and subsequent reverse transcription served as the template for sequencing. TCRdb keeps only in-frame clones here, not all; method: immunoSEQ multiplex PCR. This sample yields fewer than 150,000 clones, of which 82% are seen a single time; roughly 25% belongs to the top ten. Treatment defined: oral pan-JAK inhibitor, 5-10 mg twice daily. Researchers picked out CD4+ and CD8+ T cells from PBMCs by sorting.

The chain uses TRBV9 and TRBJ1-1; the D gene is possibly TRBD1 (5 bases). The sequence came from a human donor with alopecia areata. The sample in question was CD8+ T cells sorted from blood, obtained at week 4, from a patient treated with tofacitinib. The CDR3 protein is CASSVGAGTEAFF. The CDR3 DNA follows: TGTGCCAGCAGCGTCGGGGCGGGCACTGAAGCTTTCTTT.